The 7 T cell receptor beta chains reported below all come from one sample, sequenced in a study of T-cell reconstitution after alpha-beta-depleted transplantation in children. The library targeted TCRbeta and was prepared with unique molecular identifiers. MiXCR, run by TCRdb on the PCR reads, gives a single entry per CDR3 protein. The sample yields roughly 300,000 distinct CDR3 sequences, approximately 10% seen once. Sequenced here: peripheral blood, sampled 180 days after TCRalphabeta/CD19-depleted stem cell transplant. The receptor source for this set is a male patient between 2 and 10 years old who had a stem cell transplant for chronic granulomatous disease, so the T cells may come from the graft donor.

This clonotype was seen at least ten times. The chain employs TRBV5-1 and TRBJ2-7, with TRBD1 as a possible D gene (6 bases). Germline V gene data show CDR1 as SGHRS and CDR2 as YFSETQ. V gave up 5 bases and J gave up 3 bases, with 18 bases separating them. The CDR3 consists of 15 residues. In nucleotides, the CDR3 is TGCGCCAGCAGTAAAACAGGGTTCGAGAACTACGAGCAGTACTTC. This encodes CASSKTGFENYEQYF.

This clonotype was detected ten times or more. The chain joins TRBV20-1 to TRBJ2-3; D is possibly TRBD1 (6 bases). V lost 0 bases and J lost 7, with 20 bases in between. Per germline, CDR1 DFQATT and CDR2 SNEGSKA (reference sequence). This CDR3 region has 16 residues. CDR3 sequence reads: CSARDRRRQAFYTQYF. The CDR3 DNA sequence: TGCAGTGCTAGAGATCGAAGAAGACAGGCATTTTATACGCAGTATTTT.

The V call is TRBV18, the J call TRBJ2-4, with a weak D call TRBD2 (6 bases). Germline values: CDR1 KGHSH, CDR2 LQKENI. The CDR3 consists of 15 residues. V lost 6 bases and J 4 bases, leaving 16 bases between the germline ends. In nucleotides, the CDR3 is TGTGCCAGCTCCGAACTGGAGGGGAGGAAAAACATTCAGTACTTC. Residues: CASSELEGRKNIQYF.

This clonotype was seen more than once but under ten times. This sequence joins TRBV4-1 and TRBJ2-1, with D unresolved. This CDR3 has 17 amino acids. Germline assignment: CDR1 MGHRA and CDR2 YSYEKL. The V end was cut by 1 base, the J end by 1 base, with 14 bases between. The CDR3 loop is CASSQATMAKSYNEQFF. The CDR3 DNA reads TGCGCCAGCAGCCAAGCTACTATGGCGAAGTCCTACAATGAGCAGTTCTTC.

There are many counts of this clonotype. J is TRBJ2-5 and V is TRBV7-6, with D possibly TRBD2 on 5 matching bases. V lost 7 bases and J 5 bases, leaving 11 bases between the germline ends. The CDR3 loop spans 12 amino acids. The germline gives CDR1 SGHVS, CDR2 FNYEAQ. The CDR3 nucleotides read TGTGCCAGCAAGGGAATAGCGGAGACCCAGTACTTC. This codes for CASKGIAETQYF. The entire variable domain, with the rest obtained from reference TRBV7-6 and TRBJ2-5, is as follows: GAGVSQSPRYKVTKRGQDVALRCDPISGHVSLYWYRQALGQGPEFLTYFNYEAQQDKSGLPNDRFSAERPEGSISTLTIQRTEQRDSAMYRCASKGIAETQYFGPGTRLLVL.

This clonotype came up many times. This chain links TRBV7-9 with TRBJ2-1, with D uncertain. V lost 10 bases, J lost 6 bases, and 7 bases lay in between. The CDR3 has 10 amino acids. Germline-derived CDR1 and CDR2 are SEHNR and FQNEAQ (reference sequence). The CDR3, as DNA: TGTGCCACCGTGTCCAATGAGCAGTTCTTC. Translating it yields CATVSNEQFF. Drawing the rest from reference TRBV7-9 and TRBJ2-1, the complete variable domain is DTGVSQNPRHKITKRGQNVTFRCDPISEHNRLYWYRQTLGQGPEFLTYFQNEAQLEKSRLLSDRFSAERPKGSFSTLEIQRTEQGDSAMYLCATVSNEQFFGPGTRLTVL.

This clonotype appeared many times. The chain couples TRBV25-1 to TRBJ2-3, with D unresolved. The CDR3 is 11 amino acids. Trimming removed 7 bases at V and 6 bases at J, with 8 bases between. From germline, CDR1 is MGHDK and CDR2 SYGVNS. CDR3 in amino acids: CASKLGDTQYF. The CDR3 DNA reads TGTGCCAGCAAGTTGGGGGATACGCAGTATTTT.